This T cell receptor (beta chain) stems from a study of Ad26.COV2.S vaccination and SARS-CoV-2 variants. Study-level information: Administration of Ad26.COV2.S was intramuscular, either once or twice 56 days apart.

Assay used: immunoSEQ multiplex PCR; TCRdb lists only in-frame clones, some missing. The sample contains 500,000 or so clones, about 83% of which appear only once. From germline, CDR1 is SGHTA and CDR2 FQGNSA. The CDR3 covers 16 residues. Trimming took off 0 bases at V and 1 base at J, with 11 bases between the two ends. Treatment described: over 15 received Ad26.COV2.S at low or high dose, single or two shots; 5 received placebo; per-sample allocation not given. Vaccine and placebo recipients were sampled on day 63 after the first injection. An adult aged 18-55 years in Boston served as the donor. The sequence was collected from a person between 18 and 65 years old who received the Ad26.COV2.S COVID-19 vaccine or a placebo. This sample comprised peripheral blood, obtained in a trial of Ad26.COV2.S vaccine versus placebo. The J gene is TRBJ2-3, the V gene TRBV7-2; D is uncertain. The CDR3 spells CASSLAPGFGTDTQYF. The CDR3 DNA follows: TGTGCCAGCAGCTTAGCCCCCGGGTTCGGCACAGATACGCAGTATTTT.